One and the same sample provided the 30 T cell receptor beta chains below, sequenced in a study of response to subunit inactivated influenza vaccine. TCRdb analysed the RT-PCR reads with MiXCR anew, one entry per CDR3 protein. The sample has approximately 490,000 distinct CDR3 sequences, under 8.5% seen once. The input for sequencing was PBMCs from blood, taken less than 30 months after vaccination. These receptors were collected from a man aged 50 to 69 who received an inactivated influenza vaccine.

This clonotype was observed a handful of times. This sequence joins TRBV5-6 and TRBJ2-4, with a tentative D call TRBD1 (6 bases). Germline V lookup: CDR1 SGHDT, CDR2 YYEEEE. The CDR3 contains 14 residues. Trimming pared 2 bases from V and 6 bases from J, leaving 12 bases between. This CDR3 reads CASSLQQGRNIQYF. CDR3 DNA sequence: TGTGCCAGCAGCTTACAACAGGGCAGAAACATTCAGTACTTC.

This clonotype was seen more than once but under ten times. The chain recombines TRBV20-1 with TRBJ2-3; 8 nucleotides agree with TRBD2. Germline V gene data show CDR1 as DFQATT and CDR2 as SNEGSKA (reference sequence). This CDR3 comprises 14 residues. V shed 6 bases and J 6 bases; nucleotides not matched to a gene: 11. The CDR3 loop reads CSAVGRGELDTQYF. CDR3 in DNA: TGCAGTGCCGTCGGGAGGGGGGAGTTGGATACGCAGTATTTT.

This rearrangement joins TRBV5-1 to TRBJ1-1; 7 bases map to TRBD1. After removal of 1 base from V and 0 bases from J, the junction contained 6 bases not matched to a gene. The CDR3 consists of 16 residues. CDR1 and CDR2 from the germline V gene are SGHRS and YFSETQ. CDR3 loop: CASSLFEGGLNTEAFF. In DNA, the CDR3 is TGCGCCAGCAGCTTGTTCGAAGGGGGCTTGAACACTGAAGCTTTCTTT.

This clonotype was seen only a few times. This chain joins TRBV29-1 and TRBJ2-1; D unresolved. Looked up from germline, CDR1 is SQVTM and CDR2 is ANQGSEA. V lost 1 base and J 0 bases, leaving 22 bases between the germline ends. CDR3 length equals 19 residues. The CDR3 reads CSVEGSKAIPDNSYNEQFF. The CDR3 DNA follows: TGCAGCGTTGAAGGGTCTAAAGCGATCCCTGACAACTCCTACAATGAGCAGTTCTTC.

This clonotype was observed many times. The V and J genes are TRBV12-3 or TRBV12-4 and TRBJ2-1; D gene ambiguous. CDR3 size: 11 residues. With 5 bases removed from V and 7 bases from J, the gap between germline ends came to 6 bases. The CDR3 loop reads CASSPKNEQFF. The CDR3 DNA reads as TGTGCCAGCAGTCCAAAAAATGAGCAGTTCTTC.

The rearrangement links TRBV5-1 to TRBJ1-2, with 9 bases aligning to TRBD1. With 1 base clipped from V and 3 bases from J, the junction kept 7 bases outside the gene matches. Germline V gives CDR1 SGHRS, CDR2 YFSETQ. The CDR3 runs 16 residues. This CDR3 reads CASSLSGQGSDYGYTF. DNA of the CDR3: TGCGCCAGCAGCTTGTCGGGACAGGGAAGTGACTATGGCTACACCTTC.

CDR3 in DNA: TGCAGTGCCCCACCTCCTAGCGGGGGAGATGACGAGCAGTACTTC. It is translated as CSAPPPSGGDDEQYF. This rearrangement joins TRBV20-1 to TRBJ2-7; 10 bases map to TRBD2. V was clipped by 6 bases and J by 5 bases; unmatched bases: 13. Germline CDR1 is DFQATT and CDR2 is SNEGSKA (reference sequence). CDR3 size: 15 residues.

In its sample, this clonotype was seen many times. The chain uses TRBV29-1 and TRBJ2-3; TRBD1 agrees at 9 bases. The CDR3 length is 13 residues. Germline V gene lookup returns CDR1 SQVTM and CDR2 ANQGSEA. V shed 6 bases, J shed 6 bases, and the junction held 7 bases outside the gene matches. CDR3 protein: CSVRTGAWDTQYF. CDR3 DNA sequence: TGCAGCGTGAGGACAGGGGCGTGGGATACGCAGTATTTT.

The rearrangement joins TRBV7-9 to TRBJ1-2; maybe TRBD1 (6 bases). From germline, CDR1 is SEHNR and CDR2 FQNEAQ (reference sequence). V was clipped by 5 bases and J by 4 bases, with 11 bases between them. This CDR3 is built from 13 residues. CDR3 bases: TGTGCCAGCAGCACGGACAGAAGCTATGGCTACACCTTC. Translation gives CASSTDRSYGYTF.

The chain links TRBV7-8 to TRBJ1-5; D gene unclear. Trimming shortened V by 1 base and J by 13 bases, and 11 bases separated the two germline ends. CDR1 is SGHVS, CDR2 FQNEAQ, per germline. There are 12 residues in the CDR3. The CDR3 reads CASSLVWTLQHF. The CDR3 DNA is TGTGCCAGCAGCTTAGTTTGGACCCTTCAGCATTTT.

This clonotype was recorded many times. The chain has TRBV7-2 and TRBJ1-2; no clear D. CDR1 and CDR2 (germline): SGHTA, FQGNSA. With 2 bases removed from V and 2 bases from J, the gap between germline ends came to 9 bases. CDR3 length: 14 amino acids. In nucleotides, the CDR3 is TGTGCCAGCAGCTTATCTCGTTTGAACTATGGCTACACCTTC. Translation gives CASSLSRLNYGYTF.

This clonotype was seen only a few times. The rearrangement uses TRBV15 and TRBJ2-7, with no clear D. Looked up from germline, CDR1 is LNHNV and CDR2 is YYDKDF (reference sequence). With 2 bases removed from V and 6 bases from J, the gap between germline ends came to 8 bases. CDR3 size: 12 residues. The CDR3, as DNA: TGTGCCACCAGCAGAAGTCTCGGCGAGCAGTACTTC. This encodes CATSRSLGEQYF.

This clonotype was counted many times. The genes are TRBV7-2 and TRBJ2-7; 13 bases match TRBD2. V shed 4 bases and J 3 bases; nucleotides not matched to a gene: 3. The CDR3 spans 15 residues. Germline V gene data show CDR1 as SGHTA and CDR2 as FQGNSA. DNA for the CDR3: TGTGCCAGCAGCTCCACTAGCGGGAGGGGCTACGAGCAGTACTTC. This gives the protein CASSSTSGRGYEQYF.

This clonotype appeared a few times. V usage is TRBV10-3 and J usage is TRBJ2-3; the D gene is possibly TRBD2 (5 bases). From germline, CDR1 is ENHRY and CDR2 SYGVKD. V shed 6 bases and J shed 8 bases, with 12 bases lying between them. There are 12 residues in the CDR3. As DNA, the CDR3 is TGTGCCATCAGCCCCCTCAGCGGTACGCAGTATTTT. It translates to CAISPLSGTQYF.

The chain joins TRBV20-1 to TRBJ1-1; 11 nucleotides line up with TRBD1. V shed 7 bases and J 5 bases; nucleotides not matched to a gene: 15. Per germline, CDR1 DFQATT and CDR2 SNEGSKA (reference sequence). This CDR3 is built from 16 residues. The CDR3 region is CSVLQGPGQGETEAFF. The CDR3 region has the DNA TGCAGTGTCTTACAGGGTCCGGGACAGGGGGAAACTGAAGCTTTCTTT.

This clonotype is medium-sized in the sample. V usage is TRBV6-5 and J usage is TRBJ2-5; D gene ambiguous. From germline, CDR1 is MNHEY and CDR2 SVGAGI. The V end was cut by 7 bases, the J end by 5 bases, with 29 bases between. The CDR3 contains 18 residues. Here the CDR3 reads CASIPNRLQVTQGETQYF. The CDR3 DNA reads as TGTGCCAGCATCCCAAACCGACTTCAAGTTACTCAAGGGGAGACCCAGTACTTC.

The chain carries TRBV18 and TRBJ1-2, with no clear D. The V and J ends lost 3 bases and 6 bases respectively, with 8 bases between them. The CDR3 loop spans 12 amino acids. The germline CDR1 and CDR2 sequences are KGHSH and LQKENI. CDR3 DNA: TGTGCCAGCTCACCCGAGAGGGATGGCTACACCTTC. Its protein is CASSPERDGYTF.

The chain recombines TRBV6-5 with TRBJ1-6; TRBD1 agrees at 8 bases. Germline CDR1 reads MNHEY; CDR2 reads SVGAGI. Trimming removed 2 bases from V and 10 bases from J; junction bases left unmatched: 7. The CDR3 totals 15 residues. The chain's CDR3 is CASSYGQGMRSPLHF. CDR3 coding DNA: TGTGCCAGCAGTTACGGACAGGGAATGAGATCACCCCTCCACTTT.

This clonotype occurred a few times. This chain connects TRBV5-6 to TRBJ2-1, with 9 nucleotides matching TRBD1. The V gene's germline CDR1 is SGHDT and CDR2 YYEEEE. The junction had 8 bases not matched to a gene; V was cut back by 2 bases and J by 8 bases. The CDR3 is 15 amino acids. CDR3 residues: CASSLPGTGSDEQFF. The CDR3 DNA sequence: TGTGCCAGCAGCTTACCCGGGACAGGGTCGGATGAGCAGTTCTTC.

This clonotype was detected only a few times. V is TRBV7-6 and J is TRBJ2-5, with D unclear. CDR3 length equals 14 residues. Germline-derived CDR1 and CDR2 are SGHVS and FNYEAQ. V shed 1 base and J shed 5 bases, with 11 bases lying between them. The CDR3 coding sequence is TGTGCCAGCAGCTTAGTCCGTTACGATGAGACCCAGTACTTC. Its translation is CASSLVRYDETQYF.

This clonotype was seen repeatedly, ten times or more. This chain uses TRBV12-3 or TRBV12-4 with TRBJ2-2; 7 nucleotides align to TRBD1. V gave up 6 bases and J gave up 1 base; unmatched junction bases: 5. The CDR3 spans 15 residues. CDR3 nucleotides: TGTGCCAGCAGACAAAACAGGGGGAACACCGGGGAGCTGTTTTTT. It translates to CASRQNRGNTGELFF.

This clonotype was detected a few times. The chain couples TRBV5-6 to TRBJ2-5, with a tentative D call TRBD2 (6 bases). Trimming removed 2 bases from V and 4 bases from J, with 15 bases in between. This CDR3 contains 15 residues. Per germline, CDR1 SGHDT and CDR2 YYEEEE. The CDR3 DNA reads TGTGCCAGCAGCTTACGGACGATGGGGGGAGAGACCCAGTACTTC. It is translated as CASSLRTMGGETQYF.

This clonotype was seen repeatedly, ten times or more. J is TRBJ1-1 and V is TRBV4-3; 8 bases fit TRBD1. The CDR3 is made up of 18 amino acids. J lost 2 bases, V lost 0 bases, and 11 bases had no gene match. In germline, CDR1 is LGHNA, CDR2 YSLEER. As DNA, the CDR3 is TGCGCCAGCAGCCAAGAGGCTGGGGGACAGGCCTCAAACACTGAAGCTTTCTTT. Translated, it gives CASSQEAGGQASNTEAFF.

The table lists this clonotype with a few counts. V and J are TRBV27 and TRBJ2-2; 9 positions agree with TRBD1. This CDR3 region has 16 residues. Trimming at V came to 3 bases and at J to 1 base, leaving 3 bases not matched to a gene. Germline lookup yields CDR1 MNHEY and CDR2 SMNVEV (reference sequence). The CDR3 coding sequence is TGTGCCAGCAGTTTGGGGACAGGGAGGAACACCGGGGAGCTGTTTTTT. Its translation: CASSLGTGRNTGELFF.

This clonotype turned up a few times. The rearrangement uses TRBV7-2 and TRBJ2-1; 8 nucleotides match TRBD1. Trimming removed 4 bases from V and 8 bases from J; junction bases left unmatched: 4. Germline values: CDR1 SGHTA, CDR2 FQGNSA. CDR3 length: 13 residues. CDR3: CASSSQGAHEQFF. The CDR3 nucleotides are TGTGCCAGCAGCTCCCAGGGGGCTCATGAGCAGTTCTTC.

This clonotype was seen ten or more times. CDR3 nucleotides: TGTGCCAGCAGTTTAATGGGGAATAGCAATCAGCCCCAGCATTTT. As protein: CASSLMGNSNQPQHF. V and J are TRBV12-3 or TRBV12-4 and TRBJ1-5; the D is unclear. CDR3 length: 15 amino acids. The V and J ends lost 2 bases and 0 bases respectively, with 8 bases between them.

This clonotype was detected ten times or more. The V gene is TRBV24-1, the J gene TRBJ1-2; D unclear. The CDR3 totals 13 residues. Trimming cost V 4 bases and J 0 bases, with 5 bases left between them. Germline assignment: CDR1 KGHDR and CDR2 SFDVKD. CDR3 residues: CATSDLANYGYTF. The CDR3 region has the DNA TGTGCCACCAGTGACCTAGCTAACTATGGCTACACCTTC.

The table lists this clonotype with many counts. The genes are TRBV28 and TRBJ2-7; no definite D call. V lost 2 bases and J 5 bases, leaving 7 bases between the germline ends. The CDR3 sequence is 12 residues long. The germline gives CDR1 MDHEN, CDR2 SYDVKM. CDR3 in amino acids: CASSLPPHEQYF. As DNA, the CDR3 is TGTGCCAGCAGTTTACCCCCCCACGAGCAGTACTTC.

This clonotype was seen many times. The rearrangement uses TRBV20-1 and TRBJ2-1; D may be TRBD1 or TRBD2 (5 bases each). Deletions cut 3 bases from V and 7 bases from J, with 10 bases between. Germline CDR1 DFQATT, CDR2 SNEGSKA (reference sequence). The CDR3 runs 12 residues. The CDR3 sequence is CSARRGWNEQFF. DNA of the CDR3: TGCAGTGCTAGGAGGGGTTGGAATGAGCAGTTCTTC.

This clonotype was seen more than once but under ten times. The chain recombines TRBV10-3 with TRBJ2-5, with TRBD1 matching 7 bases. The CDR3 has 14 amino acids. The germline gives CDR1 ENHRY, CDR2 SYGVKD. Trimming at V came to 3 bases and at J to 4 bases, leaving 5 bases not matched to a gene. The CDR3 region is CAISETGEGETQYF. The CDR3 bases are TGTGCCATCAGTGAAACAGGGGAAGGAGAGACCCAGTACTTC.